This T cell receptor (beta chain) emerged from a study of blood T cell repertoires in COVID-19. Study information: Some COVID-19 samples were acute and others convalescent; all came from the United States, Italy and Spain. The cDNA or gDNA used as material had been derived from T cells, B-cell-depleted T cells, or PBMCs.

Original processing notes: The assay estimated nucleated cells by amplifying reference gene primers. Assay: immunoSEQ multiplex PCR; the TCRdb copy retains only in-frame clones and omits some. The V and J calls and clone size are taken from that table; D and trimming were inferred from the DNA. The table has a few hundred thousand clones, 80% to 90% seen once. CDR1 MNHEY and CDR2 SMNVEV come from the germline V gene (reference sequence). This CDR3 has 16 residues. V was shortened by 6 bases and J by 0 bases, with 16 bases between the two germline ends. The sequence derives from a woman in her 30s with COVID-19, enrolled during active disease. The chain recombines TRBV27 with TRBJ2-3; D perhaps matches TRBD2 (5 bases). Sequenced material: peripheral blood. DNA for the CDR3: TGTGCCAGCAGCTACACCGGGGTCCCTAGCACAGATACGCAGTATTTT. As protein: CASSYTGVPSTDTQYF.